The next 5 T cell receptor beta chains were all read from a single sample in a study of Ad26.COV2.S vaccination and SARS-CoV-2 variants. Treatment defined: around 19 received Ad26.COV2.S at low or high dose, single or two shots; about 5 received placebo; per-sample allocation not given. Sampling occurred on day 63 after the first vaccine or placebo injection. Clones were read by immunoSEQ multiplex PCR, and TCRdb kept only the in-frame ones, dropping some. Of under 550,000 clones in the sample, 80% to 95% were seen once. The sample was peripheral blood, taken in a trial of Ad26.COV2.S vaccine versus placebo. These receptors came from a person between 18 and 60 years old who received the Ad26.COV2.S COVID-19 vaccine or a placebo.

The V gene is TRBV3-1 (or the pseudogene TRBV3-2), the J gene TRBJ2-5; the D is unclear. V was cut by 1 base and J by 5 bases, with 11 bases left in between. There are 14 residues in the CDR3. CDR1 LGHDT and CDR2 YNNKEL come from the germline V gene (reference sequence). CDR3 residues: CASSQVGSGETQYF. For the CDR3, the DNA is TGTGCCAGCAGCCAAGTCGGGTCCGGGGAGACCCAGTACTTC.

This sequence joins TRBV14 and TRBJ2-1; the D gene is possibly TRBD2 (6 bases). The CDR3 has 15 residues. V shed 6 bases and J shed 0 bases, with 12 bases lying between them. Germline V gives CDR1 SGHDN, CDR2 FVKESK. CDR3 residues: CASRRDSSSYNEQFF. Written as DNA, the CDR3 is TGTGCCAGCAGACGGGACTCCAGCTCCTACAATGAGCAGTTCTTC.

This clone appeared a few times. This chain connects TRBV29-1 to TRBJ1-2, with D unclear. Per the germline V gene, CDR1 is SQVTM and CDR2 is ANQGSEA. The CDR3 covers 14 residues. The ends were cut back, 3 bases at V and 3 bases at J, with 14 bases in the middle. The CDR3 DNA is TGCAGCGTTGATGGCAGTCTGTCGCACTATGGCTACACCTTC. Encoded protein: CSVDGSLSHYGYTF.

Only a few counts were recorded for this clone. The rearrangement joins TRBV9 to TRBJ2-7, with 8 bases identical to TRBD2. This CDR3 spans 14 amino acids. J gave up 3 bases and V 2 bases, and 4 bases lay outside the gene matches. From germline, CDR1 is SGDLS and CDR2 YYNGEE. The CDR3 DNA reads as TGTGCCAGCAGCGTCGGGACTAGTTTCTACGAGCAGTACTTC. Protein: CASSVGTSFYEQYF.

V is TRBV10-3 and J is TRBJ1-2; no clear D gene. The germline CDR1 and CDR2 sequences are ENHRY and SYGVKD. V dropped 0 bases and J dropped 5 bases, with 7 bases sitting between them. The CDR3 has 13 residues. The CDR3 protein is CAISESGSYGYTF. Written as DNA, the CDR3 is TGTGCCATCAGTGAGTCGGGCAGTTATGGCTACACCTTC.